The T cell receptor beta chain described here comes from a study of blood T cell repertoires in COVID-19. In the study overall: Some COVID-19 samples were acute and others convalescent; all came from the United States, Italy and Spain. T cells, B-cell-depleted T cells, or PBMCs supplied cDNA or gDNA.

Under the authors' procedure: Reference gene primers were amplified, and this amplification served to estimate nucleated cell counts. Data came from immunoSEQ multiplex PCR; TCRdb stores just in-frame clones and leaves some out. The V and J calls and the clone size are those of that table, but D and trimming were determined from the DNA. This sample has approximately 120,000 clones, with about 76% found just once. This CDR3 region has 15 residues. The germline V and J ends were trimmed by 1 base and 0 bases, with 6 bases remaining between them. Germline V gene data show CDR1 as MNHNS and CDR2 as SASEGT.

The material sequenced was peripheral blood. This chain joins TRBV6-1 and TRBJ2-2; no reliable D call. The sequence was obtained from a man older than 75 with acute or convalescent COVID-19. The CDR3 bases are TGTGCCAGCAGTGAAGGACATTCGAACACCGGGGAGCTGTTTTTT. Translating it yields CASSEGHSNTGELFF.